These T cell receptor beta chains were read from a single sample in a study of shared clonotypes between healthy human individuals. Method: immunoSEQ multiplex PCR; TCRdb's copy keeps in-frame clones and lacks some. The repertoire holds more than 1.2 million clones, approximately 98.5% seen once, with 0.36% in the top ten. Material for sequencing was naive CD4+ T cells sorted from blood. The receptor set was obtained from a man aged 30 to 45 in good health. Each CDR3 is given without its conserved first and last residue. The order of the fields is V gene, clone size, CDR3 protein. Where a row states a size, it is once, few, many or the class of an expanded clone; other rows omit it.

V gene: TRBV30
clone size: .
CDR3 protein: AWSPNLTGEVEAF

V gene: TRBV7-2
clone size: .
CDR3 protein: ASSRLAGGPGELF

V gene: TRBV28
clone size: .
CDR3 protein: ASSFWGNYGYT

V gene: TRBV6-5
clone size: once
CDR3 protein: ASSYGLAVRTDTQY

V gene: TRBV18
clone size: .
CDR3 protein: ASSPTNRDRTYEQY

V gene: TRBV19
clone size: .
CDR3 protein: ASSIDQNTEAF

V gene: TRBV5-6
clone size: .
CDR3 protein: ASRAGLVFDEQY

V gene: TRBV14
clone size: .
CDR3 protein: ASSQDPGKVNEQF

V gene: TRBV5-6
clone size: .
CDR3 protein: ASSFGDTQY

V gene: TRBV6-1
clone size: few
CDR3 protein: ASSKTNEKLF

V gene: TRBV7-8
clone size: .
CDR3 protein: ASSPTRQGRTKNIQY

V gene: TRBV4-2
clone size: .
CDR3 protein: ASSQGLYTYEQY

V gene: TRBV5-1
clone size: .
CDR3 protein: ASSLGGVSNQPQH

V gene: TRBV9
clone size: .
CDR3 protein: ASGEEDRVRVGYNEQF

V gene: TRBV18
clone size: .
CDR3 protein: ASSPPGHSYEQY

V gene: TRBV25-1
clone size: .
CDR3 protein: ASSDPGTGALAKNIQY

V gene: TRBV4-3
clone size: .
CDR3 protein: ASSQGLAGFDEQF

V gene: TRBV11-3
clone size: .
CDR3 protein: ASSSWAVSNQPQH